This T cell receptor beta chain was profiled in a study of blood T cell repertoires in COVID-19. For the study at large: Specimens from acute and convalescent COVID-19 originated in the United States, Italy and Spain. The analysed material was cDNA or gDNA that came from T cells, B-cell-depleted T cells, or PBMCs.

Original handling: The assay estimated nucleated cells by amplifying reference gene primers. Clones were read by immunoSEQ multiplex PCR, and TCRdb kept only the in-frame ones, dropping some. V and J calls and clone size are given by that table; D and trimming were obtained from the DNA. The top ten clones hold less than 20% of a sample with about 97,000 clones, around 87% of them seen once. This receptor was identified in a human donor in a cohort sampled during active COVID-19. The source material was peripheral blood.

CDR3 sequence reads: CASSYPAGVNEQFF. CDR3 DNA sequence: TGTGCCAGCAGTTACCCCGCGGGAGTGAATGAGCAGTTCTTC. This chain joins TRBV6-2 or TRBV6-3 and TRBJ2-1, with TRBD2 matching 7 bases. CDR3 length: 14 amino acids. V lost 2 bases to trimming and J lost 7 bases; unmatched junction nucleotides: 5. Per the germline V gene, CDR1 is MNHEY and CDR2 is SVGEGT.